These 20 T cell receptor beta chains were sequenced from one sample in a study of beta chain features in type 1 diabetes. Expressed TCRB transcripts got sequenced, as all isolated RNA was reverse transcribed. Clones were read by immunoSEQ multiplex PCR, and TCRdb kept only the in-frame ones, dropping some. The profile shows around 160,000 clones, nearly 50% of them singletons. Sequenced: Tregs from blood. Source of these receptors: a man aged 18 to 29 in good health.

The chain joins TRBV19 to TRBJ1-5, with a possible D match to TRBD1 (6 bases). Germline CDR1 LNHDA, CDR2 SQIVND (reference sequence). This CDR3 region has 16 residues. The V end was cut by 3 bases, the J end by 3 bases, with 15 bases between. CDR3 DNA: TGTGCCAGTAGTATCGGGTTTTCAGGGGTCAATCAGCCCCAGCATTTT. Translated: CASSIGFSGVNQPQHF.

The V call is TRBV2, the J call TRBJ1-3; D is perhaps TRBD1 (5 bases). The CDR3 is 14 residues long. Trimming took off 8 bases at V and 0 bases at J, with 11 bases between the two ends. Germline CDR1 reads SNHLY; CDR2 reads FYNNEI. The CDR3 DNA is TGTGCCAGCGAACAGGCGACCTCTGGAAACACCATATATTTT. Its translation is CASEQATSGNTIYF.

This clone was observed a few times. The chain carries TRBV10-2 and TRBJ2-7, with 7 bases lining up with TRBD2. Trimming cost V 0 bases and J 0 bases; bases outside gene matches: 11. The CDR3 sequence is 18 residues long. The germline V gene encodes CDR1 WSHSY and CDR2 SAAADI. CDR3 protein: CASSESRVGGAPSYEQYF. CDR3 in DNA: TGCGCCAGCAGTGAGTCGAGGGTGGGAGGGGCGCCCTCCTACGAGCAGTACTTC.

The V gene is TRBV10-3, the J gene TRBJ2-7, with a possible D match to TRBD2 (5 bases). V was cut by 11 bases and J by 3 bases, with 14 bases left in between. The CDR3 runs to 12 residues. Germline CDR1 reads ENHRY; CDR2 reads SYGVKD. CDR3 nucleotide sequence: TGTGCCGCGAGGACTGGGTACTACGAGCAGTACTTC. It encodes CAARTGYYEQYF.

The CDR3: CASSTGTGVRDSPLHF. CDR3 DNA: TGTGCCAGCAGCACCGGGACAGGGGTGAGGGATTCACCCCTCCACTTT. This chain links TRBV7-2 with TRBJ1-6, with TRBD1 matching 10 bases. The J segment lost 8 bases and the V segment lost 5 bases, leaving 9 bases of the junction unmatched. The CDR3 has 16 amino acids. Germline V gives CDR1 SGHTA, CDR2 FQGNSA.

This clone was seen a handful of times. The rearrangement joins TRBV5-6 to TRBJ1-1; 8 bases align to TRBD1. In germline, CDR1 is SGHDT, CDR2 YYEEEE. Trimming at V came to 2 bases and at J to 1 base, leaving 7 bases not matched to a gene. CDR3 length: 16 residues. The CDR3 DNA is TGTGCCAGCAGCTTTCGTCAGGGGGCATGGAACACTGAAGCTTTCTTT. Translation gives CASSFRQGAWNTEAFF.

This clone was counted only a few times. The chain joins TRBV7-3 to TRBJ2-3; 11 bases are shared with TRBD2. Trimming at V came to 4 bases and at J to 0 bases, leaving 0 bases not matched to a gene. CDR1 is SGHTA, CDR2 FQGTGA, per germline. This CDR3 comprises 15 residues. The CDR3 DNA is TGTGCCAGCAGCTGGACTAGCGGGAGCACAGATACGCAGTATTTT. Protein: CASSWTSGSTDTQYF.

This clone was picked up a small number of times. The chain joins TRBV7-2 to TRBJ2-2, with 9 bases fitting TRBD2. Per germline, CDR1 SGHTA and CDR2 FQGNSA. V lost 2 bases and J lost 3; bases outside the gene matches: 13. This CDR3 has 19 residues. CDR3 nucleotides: TGTGCCAGCAGCTTAATCCTAGCGGGGACAGCAACTTACACCGGGGAGCTGTTTTTT. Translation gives CASSLILAGTATYTGELFF.

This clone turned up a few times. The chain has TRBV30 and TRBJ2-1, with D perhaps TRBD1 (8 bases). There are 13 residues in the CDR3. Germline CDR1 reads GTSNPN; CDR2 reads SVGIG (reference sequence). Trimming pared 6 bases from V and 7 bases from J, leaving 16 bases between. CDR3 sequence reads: CACRTGRGNEQFF. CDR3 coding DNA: TGTGCCTGCCGGACAGGGAGGGGGAATGAGCAGTTCTTC.

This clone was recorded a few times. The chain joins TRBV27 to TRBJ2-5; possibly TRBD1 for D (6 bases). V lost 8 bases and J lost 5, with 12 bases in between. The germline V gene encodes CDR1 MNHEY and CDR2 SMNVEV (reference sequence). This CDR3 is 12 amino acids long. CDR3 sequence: CASAGQSETQYF. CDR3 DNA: TGTGCCAGCGCTGGACAGTCGGAGACCCAGTACTTC.

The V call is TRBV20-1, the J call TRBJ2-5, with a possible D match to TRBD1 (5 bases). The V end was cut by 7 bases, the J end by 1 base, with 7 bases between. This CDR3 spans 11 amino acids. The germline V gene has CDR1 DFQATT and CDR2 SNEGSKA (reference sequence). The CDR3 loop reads CSEDSQETQYF. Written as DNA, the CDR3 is TGCAGTGAAGACAGCCAAGAGACCCAGTACTTC.

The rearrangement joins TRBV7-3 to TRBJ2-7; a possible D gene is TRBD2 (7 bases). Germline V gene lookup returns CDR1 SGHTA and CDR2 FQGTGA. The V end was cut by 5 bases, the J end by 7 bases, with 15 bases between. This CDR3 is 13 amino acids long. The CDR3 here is CASSLSGGLEQYF. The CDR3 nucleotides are TGTGCCAGCAGCCTTTCCGGGGGGCTGGAGCAGTACTTC.

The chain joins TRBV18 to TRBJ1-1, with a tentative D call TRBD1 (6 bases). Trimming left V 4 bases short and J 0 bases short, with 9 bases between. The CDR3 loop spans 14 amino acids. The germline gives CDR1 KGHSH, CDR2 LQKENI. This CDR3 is CASSRQEMNTEAFF. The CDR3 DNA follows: TGTGCCAGCTCACGACAGGAGATGAACACTGAAGCTTTCTTT.

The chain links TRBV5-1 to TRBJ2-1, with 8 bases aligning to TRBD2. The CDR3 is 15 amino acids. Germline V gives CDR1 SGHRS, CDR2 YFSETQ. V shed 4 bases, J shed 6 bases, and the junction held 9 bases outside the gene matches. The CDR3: CASSTTSGIRNEQFF. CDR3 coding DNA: TGCGCCAGCAGCACCACTAGCGGTATCCGCAATGAGCAGTTCTTC. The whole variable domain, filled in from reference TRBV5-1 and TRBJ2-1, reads KAGVTQTPRYLIKTRGQQVTLSCSPISGHRSVSWYQQTPGQGLQFLFEYFSETQRNKGNFPGRFSGRQFSNSRSEMNVSTLELGDSALYLCASSTTSGIRNEQFFGPGTRLTVL.

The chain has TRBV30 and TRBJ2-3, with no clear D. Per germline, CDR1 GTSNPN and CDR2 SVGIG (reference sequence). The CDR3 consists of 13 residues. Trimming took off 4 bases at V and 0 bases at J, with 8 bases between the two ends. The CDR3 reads CAWTGSSTDTQYF. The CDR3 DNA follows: TGTGCCTGGACAGGATCTAGCACAGATACGCAGTATTTT.

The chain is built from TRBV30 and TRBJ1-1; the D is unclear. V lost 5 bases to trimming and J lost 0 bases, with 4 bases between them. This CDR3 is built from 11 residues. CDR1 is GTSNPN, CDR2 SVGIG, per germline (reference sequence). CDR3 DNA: TGTGCCTGGTCAGTGAACACTGAAGCTTTCTTT. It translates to CAWSVNTEAFF.

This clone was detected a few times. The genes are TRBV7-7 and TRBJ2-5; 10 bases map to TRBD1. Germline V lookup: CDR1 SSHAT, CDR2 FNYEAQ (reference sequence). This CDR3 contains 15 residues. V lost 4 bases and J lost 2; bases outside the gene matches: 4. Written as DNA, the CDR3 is TGTGCCAGCAGCTGGGACAGGGGTAAACAAGAGACCCAGTACTTC. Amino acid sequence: CASSWDRGKQETQYF. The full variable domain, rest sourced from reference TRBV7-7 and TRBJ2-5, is GAGVSQSPRYKVTKRGQDVTLRCDPISSHATLYWYQQALGQGPEFLTYFNYEAQPDKSGLPSDRFSAERPEGSISTLTIQRTEQRDSAMYRCASSWDRGKQETQYFGPGTRLLVL.

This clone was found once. The chain's CDR3 is CASSRDTPYNSPLHF. In DNA, the CDR3 is TGTGCCAGCTCAAGGGACACGCCTTATAATTCACCCCTCCACTTT. The chain carries TRBV18 and TRBJ1-6; D is perhaps TRBD1 (6 bases). Deletions cut 5 bases from V and 4 bases from J, with 12 bases between. Per the germline V gene, CDR1 is KGHSH and CDR2 is LQKENI. The CDR3 totals 15 residues.

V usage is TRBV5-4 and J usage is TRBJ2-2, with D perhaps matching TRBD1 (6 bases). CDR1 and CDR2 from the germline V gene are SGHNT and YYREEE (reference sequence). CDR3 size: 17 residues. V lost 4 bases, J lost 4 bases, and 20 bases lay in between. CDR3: CASSRRGAGVFTGELFF. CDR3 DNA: TGTGCCAGCAGCCGACGGGGCGCAGGGGTATTCACCGGGGAGCTGTTTTTT.

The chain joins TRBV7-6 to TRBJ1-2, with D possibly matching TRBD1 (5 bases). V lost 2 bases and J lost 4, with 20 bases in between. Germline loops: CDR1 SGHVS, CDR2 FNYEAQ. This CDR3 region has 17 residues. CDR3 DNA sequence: TGTGCCAGCAGCTTACTCGTGGCATCCAGGGTGAGCTATGGCTACACCTTC. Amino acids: CASSLLVASRVSYGYTF.